The present TCR beta chain was sequenced within a study of T cells after somatic rescue of genetic block. V was cut by 2 bases and J by 4 bases, with 16 bases left in between. The length of the CDR3 is 16 residues. Germline assignment: CDR1 SGHTS and CDR2 YDEGEE. Assay: immunoSEQ multiplex PCR; the TCRdb copy retains only in-frame clones and omits some. The sample has about 67,000 clones, about 91% seen once. Sequenced sample: peripheral blood mononuclear cells (PBMCs). The clonotype was recovered from a man aged 40-49 years. This chain joins TRBV5-8 and TRBJ2-1; tentative D call: TRBD2 (6 bases). The CDR3 DNA is TGTGCCAGCAGCTTTGGCCCTCCGGGAGAATACAATGAGCAGTTCTTC. Translated, it gives CASSFGPPGEYNEQFF.